The 19 T cell receptor beta chains reported below all come from one sample, sequenced in a study of shared clonotypes between healthy human individuals (dated by TCRdb to 2020 to 2022). Library method: the immunoSEQ multiplex PCR assay. This is the immuneACCESS table as TCRdb keeps it, with only in-frame sequences that have V and J called. A part of the clones is gone; compared with another copy, unresolved V genes explain less than half, and the rest is unexplained. In this sample the table shows about 510,000 clones, less than 96% of which occur a single time. The ten largest clones capture about 0.064% of the sample. Sequenced: naive CD4+ T cells sorted from blood. The cell subset or site label, read with the paper, signifies: CD45RA+ positively selected. Receptors originate from a woman younger than 45 in good health.

The V call is TRBV27, the J call TRBJ2-7, with TRBD1 matching over 10 bases. J was trimmed by 2 bases and V by 7 bases; bases with no gene match: 5. The CDR3 covers 14 residues. Germline V CDR1 and CDR2: MNHEY, SMNVEV (reference sequence). CDR3 in DNA: TGTGCCAGCACTTCCGGGACAGGGGCCTACGAGCAGTACTTC. Encoded protein: CASTSGTGAYEQYF.

The rearrangement links TRBV23-1 to TRBJ1-4; TRBD1 agrees at 8 bases. TRBV23-1 is an ORF for which the function is uncertain. J lost 8 bases, V lost 2 bases, and 13 bases had no gene match. This CDR3 region has 17 residues. The CDR3 spells CASSQILPGQENEKLFF. DNA for the CDR3: TGCGCCAGCAGTCAAATACTTCCGGGACAGGAGAACGAAAAACTGTTTTTT.

DNA for the CDR3: TGTGCCAGCAGTTACTTGAGGGCCAACACCGGGGAGCTGTTTTTT. Protein product: CASSYLRANTGELFF. The chain uses TRBV6-5 and TRBJ2-2; tentative D call: TRBD2 (5 bases). Trimming stripped 1 base from V and 2 bases from J, with 8 bases between. The CDR3 extends over 15 amino acids. Germline CDR1 MNHEY, CDR2 SVGAGI.

The chain has TRBV19 and TRBJ2-7; maybe TRBD2 (5 bases). Between the trimmed V and J ends, which lost 3 bases and 2 bases, there was a span of 11 bases. In germline, CDR1 is LNHDA, CDR2 SQIVND (reference sequence). This CDR3 is 14 amino acids long. As DNA, the CDR3 is TGTGCCAGTAGTATCTCCTTGGGAGCCTACGAGCAGTACTTC. As protein: CASSISLGAYEQYF.

This clone was detected once. The genes are TRBV5-1 and TRBJ1-2; no firm D call. This CDR3 is 12 amino acids long. The V gene's germline CDR1 is SGHRS and CDR2 YFSETQ. Trimming took 5 bases from V and 5 from J, leaving 10 bases between them. CDR3 in amino acids: CASSVGEYGYTF. The CDR3 DNA is TGCGCCAGCAGTGTCGGGGAATATGGCTACACCTTC.

The chain links TRBV5-4 to TRBJ2-2; tentative D call: TRBD1 (6 bases). Trimming left V 6 bases short and J 5 bases short, with 20 bases between. The CDR3 has 16 amino acids. CDR1 SGHNT and CDR2 YYREEE come from the germline V gene (reference sequence). The CDR3 protein is CASMLGAGDRTGELFF. CDR3 DNA sequence: TGTGCCAGCATGCTGGGGGCAGGGGATCGAACCGGGGAGCTGTTTTTT. Together with reference TRBV5-4 and TRBJ2-2, the CDR3 gives the full variable domain: ETGVTQSPTHLIKTRGQQVTLRCSSQSGHNTVSWYQQALGQGPQFIFQYYREEENGRGNFPPRFSGLQFPNYSSELNVNALELDDSALYLCASMLGAGDRTGELFFGEGSRLTVL.

V is TRBV20-1 and J is TRBJ2-1; D ambiguous. The V end was cut by 3 bases, the J end by 7 bases, with 7 bases between. The CDR3 runs to 11 residues. Per germline, CDR1 DFQATT and CDR2 SNEGSKA (reference sequence). The CDR3, as DNA: TGCAGTGCTAGTCAGCAGAATGAGCAGTTCTTC. As protein: CSASQQNEQFF.

The rearrangement links TRBV28 to TRBJ1-5; 9 bases are a match to TRBD1. The length of the CDR3 is 13 residues. J lost 6 bases, V lost 8 bases, and 5 bases had no gene match. Germline-derived CDR1 and CDR2 are MDHEN and SYDVKM. The CDR3 nucleotides are TGTGCCAGCCGGGACAGGGTCTCTCAGCCCCAGCATTTT. Its protein product is CASRDRVSQPQHF. The full variable domain, completed using reference TRBV28 and TRBJ1-5, is DVKVTQSSRYLVKRTGEKVFLECVQDMDHENMFWYRQDPGLGLRLIYFSYDVKMKEKGDIPEGYSVSREKKERFSLILESASTNQTSMYLCASRDRVSQPQHFGDGTRLSIL.

The genes are TRBV29-1 and TRBJ2-5; the match to TRBD2 covers 7 bases. Trimming took 1 base from V and 7 from J; bases not matched to a gene: 3. The CDR3 has 12 amino acids. The V gene's germline CDR1 is SQVTM and CDR2 ANQGSEA. This chain's CDR3 is CSVEGRELTQYF. The CDR3 DNA reads as TGCAGCGTTGAAGGGCGGGAGCTGACCCAGTACTTC. Variable domain in full (rest from reference TRBV29-1 and TRBJ2-5): SAVISQKPSRDICQRGTSLTIQCQVDSQVTMMFWYRQQPGQSLTLIATANQGSEATYESGFVIDKFPISRPNLTFSTLTVSNMSPEDSSIYLCSVEGRELTQYFGPGTRLLVL.

The chain is built from TRBV28 and TRBJ1-5; D is uncertain. V was pared by 6 bases and J by 5 bases, with 14 bases between. The CDR3 is 14 amino acids. The germline V gene has CDR1 MDHEN and CDR2 SYDVKM. The CDR3 DNA sequence: TGTGCCAGCAGCCAGCGGTTTACGGATCAGCCCCAGCATTTT. Its protein product is CASSQRFTDQPQHF.

The chain couples TRBV6-6 to TRBJ1-2, with 8 bases that match TRBD1. The V gene end was trimmed by 6 bases and the J gene end by 8 bases; junction bases not matched to a gene: 8. The CDR3 length is 13 residues. Germline assignment: CDR1 MNHNY and CDR2 SVGAGI (reference sequence). CDR3 region: CASSSGQGGGYTF. The CDR3 DNA follows: TGTGCCAGCAGCTCCGGACAGGGAGGAGGCTACACCTTC.

The chain links TRBV6-5 to TRBJ1-5; D not certain. V gave up 0 bases and J gave up 7 bases, with 7 bases separating them. CDR3 size: 13 residues. The germline CDR1 and CDR2 sequences are MNHEY and SVGAGI. CDR3 loop: CASSYSLRQPQHF. The CDR3, as DNA: TGTGCCAGCAGTTACTCCTTAAGGCAGCCCCAGCATTTT.

V usage is TRBV5-1 and J usage is TRBJ1-1, with 7 bases lining up with TRBD1. V lost 1 base, J lost 3 bases, and 3 bases stayed unmatched. This CDR3 has 14 amino acids. Germline values: CDR1 SGHRS, CDR2 YFSETQ. CDR3 protein: CASSLKGADTEAFF. The CDR3 DNA reads TGCGCCAGCAGCTTGAAGGGGGCGGACACTGAAGCTTTCTTT.

This chain links TRBV6-5 with TRBJ1-4; D ambiguous. V shed 5 bases and J shed 1 base, with 5 bases lying between them. Looked up from germline, CDR1 is MNHEY and CDR2 is SVGAGI. The CDR3 is made up of 13 amino acids. CDR3 protein: CASSLRTNEKLFF. The CDR3 DNA reads TGTGCCAGCAGTCTTAGAACTAATGAAAAACTGTTTTTT.

The chain couples TRBV19 to TRBJ1-2, with 8 positions matching TRBD1. The ends lost 6 bases at V and 4 bases at J; junction bases unmatched: 7. The CDR3 sequence is 14 residues long. Germline assignment: CDR1 LNHDA and CDR2 SQIVND (reference sequence). Here the CDR3 reads CASSRGQGTYGYTF. CDR3 sequence (DNA): TGTGCCAGTAGCCGAGGACAGGGCACCTATGGCTACACCTTC. Using reference TRBV19 and TRBJ1-2 for the parts outside the CDR3, the full variable domain is DGGITQSPKYLFRKEGQNVTLSCEQNLNHDAMYWYRQDPGQGLRLIYYSQIVNDFQKGDIAEGYSVSREKKESFPLTVTSAQKNPTAFYLCASSRGQGTYGYTFGSGTRLTVV.

The chain joins TRBV7-2 to TRBJ2-7, with TRBD2 matching 8 bases. Germline CDR1 is SGHTA and CDR2 is FQGNSA. The CDR3 is made up of 16 amino acids. Trimming at V came to 1 base and at J to 2 bases, leaving 7 bases not matched to a gene. This chain's CDR3 is CASSLDAGGTPYEQYF. For the CDR3, the DNA is TGTGCCAGCAGCTTAGATGCGGGAGGTACCCCCTACGAGCAGTACTTC.

A word on this clone: Other DNA sequences in the same sample also yield this CDR3. The chain recombines TRBV7-8 with TRBJ2-7; D not resolved. Trimming took 5 bases from V and 0 from J, leaving 8 bases between them. The CDR3 consists of 13 residues. CDR1 and CDR2 from the germline V gene are SGHVS and FQNEAQ. CDR3 in amino acids: CASSPRSSYEQYF. Here the CDR3 DNA reads TGTGCCAGCAGCCCCCGCAGCTCCTACGAGCAGTACTTC.

This clone was counted only a few times. The chain combines TRBV27 with TRBJ2-7; D is ambiguous. This CDR3 is 9 amino acids long. Per germline, CDR1 MNHEY and CDR2 SMNVEV (reference sequence). V lost 7 bases and J lost 6, with 4 bases in between. CDR3 bases: TGTGCCAGCAAGGGCGAGCAGTACTTC. It specifies CASKGEQYF.

The chain carries TRBV18 and TRBJ1-5, with TRBD1 matching 9 bases. Germline CDR1 and CDR2: KGHSH and LQKENI. The CDR3 has 15 amino acids. Trimming took 6 bases from V and 5 from J; bases not matched to a gene: 8. The CDR3 is CASSPTGGRDQPQHF. The CDR3, as DNA: TGTGCCAGCTCTCCTACAGGGGGCAGGGATCAGCCCCAGCATTTT.